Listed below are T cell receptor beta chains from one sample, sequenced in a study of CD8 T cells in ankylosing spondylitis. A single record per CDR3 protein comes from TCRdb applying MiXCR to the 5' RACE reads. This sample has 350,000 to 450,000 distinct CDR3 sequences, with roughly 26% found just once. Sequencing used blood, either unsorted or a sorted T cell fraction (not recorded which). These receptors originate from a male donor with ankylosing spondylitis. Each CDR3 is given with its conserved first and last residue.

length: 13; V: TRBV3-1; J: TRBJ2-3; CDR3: CASSQSGTDTQYF
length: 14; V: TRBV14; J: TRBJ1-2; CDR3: CASSLRPDNYGYTF
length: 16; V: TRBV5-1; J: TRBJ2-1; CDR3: CASSLAGELIYNEQFF
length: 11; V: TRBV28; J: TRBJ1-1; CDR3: CASSYGSEAFF
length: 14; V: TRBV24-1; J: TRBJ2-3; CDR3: CATSDFAGPDTQYF
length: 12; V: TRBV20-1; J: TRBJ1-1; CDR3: CSAMKGPAEAFF
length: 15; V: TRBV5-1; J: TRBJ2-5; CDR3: CASSLGNDRGETQYF
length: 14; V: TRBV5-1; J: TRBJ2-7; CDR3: CASSLGQGGGEQYF
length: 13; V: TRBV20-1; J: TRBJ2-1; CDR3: CSARASGGGEQFF
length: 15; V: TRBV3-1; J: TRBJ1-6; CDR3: CASSQGTGRDSPLHF
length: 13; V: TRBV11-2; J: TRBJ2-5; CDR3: CASSFSHQETQYF
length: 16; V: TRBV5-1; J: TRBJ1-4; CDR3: CASSFGQGINNEKLFF
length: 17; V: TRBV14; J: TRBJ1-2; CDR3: CASSQGYPGQAATGYTF
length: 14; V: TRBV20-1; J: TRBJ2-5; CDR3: CSPKLASGSGTQYF
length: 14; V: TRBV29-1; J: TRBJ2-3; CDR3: CSVLAGDGTDTQYF
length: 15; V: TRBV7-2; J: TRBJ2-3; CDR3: CASSLAGIVTDTQYF
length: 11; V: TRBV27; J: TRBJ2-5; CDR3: CASSQMGQFYF
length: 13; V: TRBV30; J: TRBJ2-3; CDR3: CAWAGTGTDTQYF
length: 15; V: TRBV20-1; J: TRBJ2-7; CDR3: CSAGGAGANSYEQYF
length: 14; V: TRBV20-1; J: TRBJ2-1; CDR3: CSAEGHSSYNEQFF
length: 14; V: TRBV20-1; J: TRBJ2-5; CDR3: CSARAGYPGETQYF
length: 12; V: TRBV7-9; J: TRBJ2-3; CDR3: CASSSDENTQYF
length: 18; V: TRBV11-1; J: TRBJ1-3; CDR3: CASSWDLTGISSGNTIYF
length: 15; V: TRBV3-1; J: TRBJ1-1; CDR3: CASSPWTGEGTEAFF
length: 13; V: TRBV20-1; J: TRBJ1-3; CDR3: CSAKSNPGNTIYF
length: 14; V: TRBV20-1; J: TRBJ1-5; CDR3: CSAQAIWSNQPQHF
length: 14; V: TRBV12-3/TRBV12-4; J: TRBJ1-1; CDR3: CASSLDRGWTEAFF
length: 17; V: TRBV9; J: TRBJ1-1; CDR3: CASSGVGTGTDGTEAFF
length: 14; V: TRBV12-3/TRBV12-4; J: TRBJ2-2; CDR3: CAITGGLNTGELFF
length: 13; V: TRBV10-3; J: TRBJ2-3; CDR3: CAISEEGTGTQYF
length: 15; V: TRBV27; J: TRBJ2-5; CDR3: CASSFGRAFQETQYF
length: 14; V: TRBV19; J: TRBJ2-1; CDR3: CASSILAEYNEQFF
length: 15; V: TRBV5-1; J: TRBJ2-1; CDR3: CASSSLAGADNEQFF
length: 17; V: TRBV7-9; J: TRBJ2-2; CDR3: CASSLTTGTRNTGELFF
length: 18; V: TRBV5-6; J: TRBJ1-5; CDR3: CASSFGAPRGYSNQPQHF
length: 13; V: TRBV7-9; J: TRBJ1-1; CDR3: CASSNTGLTEAFF
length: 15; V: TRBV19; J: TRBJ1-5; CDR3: CASSIVGFSNQPQHF
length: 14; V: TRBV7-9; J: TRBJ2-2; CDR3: CASSLDGGRSELFF
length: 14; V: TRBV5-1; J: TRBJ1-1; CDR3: CASRDTSLGTEAFF
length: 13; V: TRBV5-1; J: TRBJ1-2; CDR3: CASSGTGDYGYTF
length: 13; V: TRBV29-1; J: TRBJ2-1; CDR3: CSFIAGSYGEQFF
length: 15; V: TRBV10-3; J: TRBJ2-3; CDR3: CAIGAGGGETDTQYF
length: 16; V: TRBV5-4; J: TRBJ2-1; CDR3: CASSWGGHSSYNEQFF
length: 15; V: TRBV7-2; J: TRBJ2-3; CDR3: CASSLGRTSTDTQYF
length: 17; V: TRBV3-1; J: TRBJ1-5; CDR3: CASSQEGGRGGNQPQHF
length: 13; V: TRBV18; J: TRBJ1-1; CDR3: CASSPVQDTEAFF
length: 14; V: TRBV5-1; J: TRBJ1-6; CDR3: CASSDTGDNSPLHF
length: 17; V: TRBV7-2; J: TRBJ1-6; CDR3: CASSLVQASSYNSPLHF
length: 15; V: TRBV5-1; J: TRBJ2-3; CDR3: CASSLVPSITDTQYF
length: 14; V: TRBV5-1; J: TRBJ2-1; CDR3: CASSFLYGWNEQFF
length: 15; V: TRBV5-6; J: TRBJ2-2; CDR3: CASSLGLAIRGELFF
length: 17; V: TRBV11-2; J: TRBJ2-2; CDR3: CASRSILAGVSTGELFF
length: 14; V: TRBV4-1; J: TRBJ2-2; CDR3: CASSPLSSNGELFF
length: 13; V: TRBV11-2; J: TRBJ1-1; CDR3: CASSLDPGVEAFF
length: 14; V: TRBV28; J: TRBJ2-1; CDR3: CASRQGQGYNEQFF
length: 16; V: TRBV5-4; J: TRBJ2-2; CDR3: CASSFGEGGTTGELVF
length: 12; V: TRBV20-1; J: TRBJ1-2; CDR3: CSARKGDYGYTF
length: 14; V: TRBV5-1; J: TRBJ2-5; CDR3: CASSLGRRLETQYF
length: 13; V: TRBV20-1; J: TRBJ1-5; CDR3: CSARGGGNQPQHF
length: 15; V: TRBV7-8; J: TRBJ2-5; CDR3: CASSSSAGVRETQYF